These T cell receptor beta chains were read from a single sample in a study of vaccination effects on CD4 cells after COVID-19. Method: immunoSEQ multiplex PCR; TCRdb's copy keeps in-frame clones and lacks some. The table has fewer than 75,000 clones, more than 60% seen once; the top ten hold 2% to 3%. Their antigen targets remain unknown. The sample was CD4+ T cells from PBMCs cultured without peptide, taken after COVID-19 vaccination. These receptors were collected from a human donor who received a COVID-19 vaccine. Each CDR3 is given with its conserved first and last residue. The D gene is left open where the match is weak. A row's size may be missing; if present it is once, few, many or a size class.

v_call	d_call	j_call	clone_size	cdr3_nt	cdr3_aa
TRBV5-1	.	TRBJ1-1	.	TGCGCCAGCAGCTTGCTGCCAGACATGAACACTGAAGCTTTCTTT	CASSLLPDMNTEAFF
TRBV10-3	.	TRBJ2-5	.	TGTGCCATCAGTGAGTCGTGGGAGGCGGAGACCCAGTACTTC	CAISESWEAETQYF
TRBV2	.	TRBJ1-1	.	.	CASSVGTLKLSF
TRBV5-1	TRBD2	TRBJ2-3	once	TGCGCCAGCAGCTTTGGACTAGTCACAGATACGCAGTATTTT	CASSFGLVTDTQYF
TRBV5-1	TRBD1	TRBJ1-2	few	TGCGCCAGCAGCTTAGGACAGGGGGCCGACTATGGCTACACCTTC	CASSLGQGADYGYTF
TRBV5-4	.	TRBJ1-1	few	TGTGCCAGCAGTACCCCTTTACCGAACACTGAAGCTTTCTTT	CASSTPLPNTEAFF
TRBV24-1	.	TRBJ2-5	.	TGTGCCACCAGTGACCGACCGGGATCAAGGGCAGAGACCCAGTACTTC	CATSDRPGSRAETQYF
TRBV4-2	.	TRBJ2-3	.	TGTGCCAGCAGCCAATCTGGAATAGCGGGCACAGATACGCAGTATTTT	CASSQSGIAGTDTQYF
TRBV24-1	.	TRBJ2-5	once	TGTGCCACCAGTGATACGACTACCCAAGAGACCCAGTACTTC	CATSDTTTQETQYF
TRBV6-1	.	TRBJ1-6	.	TGTGCCAGCAGTGAAGCCAGGGCCAGCTCCTATAATTCACCCCTCCACTTT	CASSEARASSYNSPLHF
TRBV7-3	.	TRBJ1-2	few	TGTGCCAGCAGCTTAAACGGCGATGGCTACACCTTC	CASSLNGDGYTF
TRBV30	TRBD1	TRBJ1-4	.	TGTGCCTGGAGTGGCCCGGACAGGGGAAATGAAAAACTGTTTTTT	CAWSGPDRGNEKLFF
TRBV2	.	TRBJ2-3	.	TGTGCCAGCAGTGAATCTGGGGATACGCAGTATTTT	CASSESGDTQYF
TRBV5-8	TRBD1	TRBJ1-1	.	TGTGCCAGCCCCTACGCCGGACAGGGTGATACTGAAGCTTTCTTT	CASPYAGQGDTEAFF
TRBV6-5	TRBD1	TRBJ1-5	.	TGTGCCAGCAGTTACGGCTCCGGGACAGGGCAATGGCCCCAGCATTTT	CASSYGSGTGQWPQHF
TRBV6-6	.	TRBJ2-1	.	TGTGCCAGCAGCCCCCGAGGAGGGGGGATAGGGAATGAGCAGTTCTTC	CASSPRGGGIGNEQFF
TRBV9	.	TRBJ2-3	once	TGTGCCAGCAGCGTACTTCCGGGGGCTTCGGATACGCAGTATTTT	CASSVLPGASDTQYF
TRBV5-3	TRBD2	TRBJ2-3	.	TGTGCCAACTCGGGGAGGGTGGACACAGATACGCAGTATTTT	CANSGRVDTDTQYF
TRBV5-1	TRBD1	TRBJ1-4	.	TGCGCCAGCAGCTTGGGACAGGGTTATAATGAAAAACTGTTTTTT	CASSLGQGYNEKLFF
TRBV9	.	TRBJ1-4	.	TGTGCCAGCAGCGCACGTGCTGGGGGCGCTAATGAAAAACTGTTTTTT	CASSARAGGANEKLFF
TRBV30	.	TRBJ1-6	few	TGTGCCTGGAGTGTTTTCGGGACGGGGGATTCACCCCTCCACTTT	CAWSVFGTGDSPLHF
TRBV15	.	TRBJ2-2	.	TGTGCCACCAGCAGCAAGGGGACCGGGGAGCTGTTTTTT	CATSSKGTGELFF
TRBV3-1/TRBV3-2	TRBD2	TRBJ2-1	.	TGTGCCAGCAGCCAAGCGGGGGGGACTCACAATGAGCAGTTCTTC	CASSQAGGTHNEQFF
TRBV28	.	TRBJ1-5	.	TGTGCCAGCAGTTTACAGGTTGGTCAGCCCCAGCATTTT	CASSLQVGQPQHF
TRBV6-5	.	TRBJ2-2	.	TGTGCCAGCAGGCGGGGACCGGGTGTGACCGGGGAGCTGTTTTTT	CASRRGPGVTGELFF
TRBV2	.	TRBJ2-3	.	TGTGCCAGCAGGGAGCGCACAGATACGCAGTATTTT	CASRERTDTQYF
TRBV5-5	.	TRBJ1-2	.	TGTGCCAGCAGCCAGCAGGGCCCTATCTATGGCTACACCTTC	CASSQQGPIYGYTF
TRBV19	TRBD1	TRBJ1-1	few	TGTGCCAGTAGTTCCAGGACAGGTGCGAACACTGAAGCTTTCTTT	CASSSRTGANTEAFF
TRBV4-1	.	TRBJ1-4	few	TGCGCCAGCAGCCATGGTGAAAAACTGTTTTTT	CASSHGEKLFF
TRBV7-9	.	TRBJ1-4	.	TGTGCCAGCAGAAGAGCGGCCAATGAAAAACTGTTTTTT	CASRRAANEKLFF
TRBV2	.	TRBJ2-1	.	TGTGCCAGCATTGAGCCCCCGGGGGGCGGGGGCTCCTACAATGAGCAGTTCTTC	CASIEPPGGGGSYNEQFF
TRBV5-1	.	TRBJ1-3	once	TGCGCCAGCAGCTTGGTGGCCAGGAGCTCTGGAAACACCATATATTTT	CASSLVARSSGNTIYF
TRBV28	.	TRBJ1-2	.	TGTGCCAGCAGTTTGGGAGTATCCGGCTACACCTTC	CASSLGVSGYTF
TRBV4-1	.	TRBJ1-1	.	TGCGCCAGCAGCCAATTAACCCTCATCAGGGGAGGGTACACTGAAGCTTTCTTT	CASSQLTLIRGGYTEAFF
TRBV5-4	.	TRBJ2-1	.	TGTGCCAGCAGCTTGCAGGGTATGGGTGAGCAGTTCTTC	CASSLQGMGEQFF
TRBV3-1/TRBV3-2	.	TRBJ1-1	.	TGTGCCAGCAGCCCACAGGGATGGACTGAAGCTTTCTTT	CASSPQGWTEAFF
TRBV7-8	.	TRBJ1-2	once	TGTGCCAGCAGCCCGTATAGGTTAACGGATGGCTACACCTTC	CASSPYRLTDGYTF
TRBV18	.	TRBJ2-2	.	TGTGCCAGCTCACCACTTCCGGCCACCGGGGAGCTGTTTTTT	CASSPLPATGELFF
TRBV6-5	TRBD1	TRBJ1-1	.	TGTGCCAGCAGTTACTCCGGGACAGTGAACACTGAAGCTTTCTTT	CASSYSGTVNTEAFF
TRBV3-1/TRBV3-2	.	TRBJ1-2	.	TGTGCCAGCAGCTACGGATCCGCCGACTATGGCTACACCTTC	CASSYGSADYGYTF
TRBV6-5	.	TRBJ2-6	.	TGTGCCAGCAGAAGAAGCTCTGGGGCCAACGTCCTGACTTTC	CASRRSSGANVLTF
TRBV15	TRBD1	TRBJ2-2	.	TGTGCCACCAGCAAGGACGACAGGGGGAGGGACACCGGGGAGCTGTTTTTT	CATSKDDRGRDTGELFF